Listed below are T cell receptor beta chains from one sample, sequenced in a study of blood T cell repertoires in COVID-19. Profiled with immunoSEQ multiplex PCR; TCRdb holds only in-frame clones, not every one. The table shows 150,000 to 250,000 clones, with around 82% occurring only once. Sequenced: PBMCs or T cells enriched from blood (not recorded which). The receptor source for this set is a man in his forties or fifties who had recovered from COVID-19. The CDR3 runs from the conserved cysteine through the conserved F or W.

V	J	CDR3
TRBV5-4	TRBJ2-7	CASRSYSGGGEQYF
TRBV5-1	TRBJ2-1	CASSLEIAGAYNEQFF
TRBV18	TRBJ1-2	CASSPDRADYGYTF
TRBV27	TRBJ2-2	CASSLGIATNTGELFF
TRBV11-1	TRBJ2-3	CASSRLAGGGDTQYF
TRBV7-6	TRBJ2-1	CASSRPSPTRAEQFF
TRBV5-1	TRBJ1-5	CASSPDNPNQPQHF
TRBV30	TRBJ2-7	CAWSKGGWGGYEQYF
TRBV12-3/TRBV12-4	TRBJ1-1	CASSLRKSTEAFF
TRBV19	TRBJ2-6	CASSIRVSGANVLTF
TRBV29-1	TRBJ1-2	CSVEGTGVGYTF
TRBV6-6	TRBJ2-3	CASTSAQGDTQYF
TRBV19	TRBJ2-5	CASSLEGGETQYF
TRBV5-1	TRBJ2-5	CASSMTSGSSETQYF
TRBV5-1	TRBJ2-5	CASSPLAPSETQYF
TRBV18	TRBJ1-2	CASSPQNYGYTF
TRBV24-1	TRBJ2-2	CASSLGGTGDTGELFF
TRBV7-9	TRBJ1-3	CASTPRRTGNTIYF
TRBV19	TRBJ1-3	CASSTPPWRGSGNTIYF
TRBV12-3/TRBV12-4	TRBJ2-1	CASTNSGLGQFF
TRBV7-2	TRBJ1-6	CASSSNPGTNSPLHF
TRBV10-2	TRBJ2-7	CASRRWGDPSYEQYF
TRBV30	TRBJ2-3	CAWTPLTTSVNLHTQYF
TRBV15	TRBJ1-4	CATSQRQESEKLFF
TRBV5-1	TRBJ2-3	CASSLVQGTDTQYF
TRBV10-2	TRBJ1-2	CASRQQGNSYGYTF
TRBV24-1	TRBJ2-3	CATSPLTSGAPSTDTQYF
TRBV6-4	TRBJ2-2	CASSDTSENGELFF
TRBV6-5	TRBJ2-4	CATLGTTAGVNIQYF
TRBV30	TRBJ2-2	CAYLAGGSNTGELFF
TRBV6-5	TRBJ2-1	CASSYSALAGGFEQFF
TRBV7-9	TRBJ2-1	CASSLSAGNEQFF